This TCR beta chain was documented in a study of blood T cell repertoires in COVID-19. Study details: Samples representing acute and convalescent COVID-19 were sourced from the United States, Italy and Spain. In each case, the material was cDNA or gDNA derived from T cells, B-cell-depleted T cells, or PBMCs.

V was trimmed by 3 bases and J by 0 bases, leaving 6 bases between them. Germline loops: CDR1 LGHNT, CDR2 FRNRAP. This CDR3 has 15 amino acids. Per the authors' pipeline: Estimated nucleated cell counts came from reference gene primer amplification. The repertoire was sequenced with immunoSEQ multiplex PCR; TCRdb's copy has only in-frame clones and lacks some. V and J calls and clone size are given by that table; D and trimming were obtained from the DNA. The table lists fewer than 400,000 clones, around 83% of them singletons, with approximately 3% in the top ten. The clonotype comes from a man aged 30 to 45 with active or convalescent COVID-19. The sequenced material came from peripheral blood. V usage is TRBV12-5 and J usage is TRBJ1-6; D not resolved. The chain's CDR3 is CASGFTASYNSPLHF. The DNA for the CDR3 is TGTGCTAGTGGTTTTACAGCCTCCTATAATTCACCCCTCCACTTT. Full variable domain (rest looked up from reference TRBV12-5 and TRBJ1-6): DARVTQTPRHKVTEMGQEVTMRCQPILGHNTVFWYRQTMMQGLELLAYFRNRAPLDDSGMPKDRFSAEMPDATLATLKIQPSEPRDSAVYFCASGFTASYNSPLHFGNGTRLTVT.